Listed below are T cell receptor beta chains from one sample, sequenced in a study of T-cell reconstitution after alpha-beta-depleted transplantation in children. TCRdb re-called the PCR reads through MiXCR, storing one row per CDR3 protein. The repertoire holds about 830,000 distinct CDR3 sequences, with roughly 16% as singletons. Sequencing was performed on PBMCs, mostly from graft donor cells, taken 360 days after TCRalphabeta/CD19-depleted stem cell transplant. These receptors all come from a male patient under 18 who had a stem cell transplant for acute lymphoblastic leukemia, so the T cells may come from the graft donor. CDR3s include the opening cysteine and the closing phenylalanine or tryptophan. A D gene is named only where the DNA matches it firmly. Clone sizes are given selectively: once, few, many, or a class where the clone is expanded.

V: TRBV20-1
D: -
size: few
J: TRBJ2-1
length: 19
DNA: TGCAGTGCTAGAGGGTCAAGGCTAGAGGGCTCCTCCTCCTACAATGAGCAGTTCTTC
CDR3: CSARGSRLEGSSSYNEQFF

V: TRBV7-8
D: TRBD2
size: few
J: TRBJ2-1
length: 19
DNA: TGTGCCAGCAGCCAATTAGGGACTAGCGGGATTGCGAACTACAATGAGCAGTTCTTC
CDR3: CASSQLGTSGIANYNEQFF

V: TRBV27
D: TRBD1
size: -
J: TRBJ2-4
length: 13
DNA: TGTGCCAGCGCCGGGACAGTTATGAACATTCAGTACTTC
CDR3: CASAGTVMNIQYF

V: TRBV2
D: -
size: many
J: TRBJ2-1
length: 10
DNA: TGTGCCAGCGGTGGGAATGAGCAGTTCTTC
CDR3: CASGGNEQFF

V: TRBV20-1
D: TRBD1
size: few
J: TRBJ2-7
length: 15
DNA: TGCAGTGCTAACCGGGACAGGAGCTACGAGGACGAGCAGTACTTC
CDR3: CSANRDRSYEDEQYF

V: TRBV29-1
D: TRBD2
size: few
J: TRBJ2-1
length: 16
DNA: TGCAGCGTCATGGAGCCCGGGACTAGGGTCCCCGATGAGCAGTTCTTC
CDR3: CSVMEPGTRVPDEQFF

V: TRBV4-1
D: -
size: few
J: TRBJ1-4
length: 15
DNA: TGCGCCAGCCACCGGACGGGGAGTAATAATGAAAAACTGTTTTTT
CDR3: CASHRTGSNNEKLFF

V: TRBV11-2
D: -
size: -
J: TRBJ2-1
length: 15
DNA: TGTGCCAGCATATATAGGACCCAACTTTACTGTGAGCAGTTCTTC
CDR3: CASIYRTQLYCEQFF

V: TRBV12-3/TRBV12-4
D: TRBD1
size: many
J: TRBJ2-5
length: 15
DNA: TGTGCCAGCAGTCGACAGGGGGCATTGGACGGGACCCAGTACTTC
CDR3: CASSRQGALDGTQYF

V: TRBV7-9
D: TRBD2
size: -
J: TRBJ2-1
length: 16
DNA: TGTGCCAGCATCTCCCGAGCTAGCGGGAGGGGCAATGAGCAGTTCTTC
CDR3: CASISRASGRGNEQFF

V: TRBV5-1
D: TRBD2
size: many
J: TRBJ2-7
length: 15
DNA: TGCGCCAGCAGCCCGACTACGGGAGGATCCTACGAGCAGTACTTC
CDR3: CASSPTTGGSYEQYF

V: TRBV6-1
D: TRBD2
size: few
J: TRBJ2-1
length: 18
DNA: TGTGCCAGCAGTGGCGCCCCTTCACTAGCGGGGGGCGGCTATGAGCAGTTCTTC
CDR3: CASSGAPSLAGGGYEQFF

V: TRBV5-6
D: -
size: -
J: TRBJ2-3
length: 17
DNA: TGTGCCAGCAGCTTGGTAGGGGGGCCGGACTACCCAGATACGCAGTATTTT
CDR3: CASSLVGGPDYPDTQYF

V: TRBV12-3/TRBV12-4
D: -
size: -
J: TRBJ2-3
length: 17
DNA: TGTGCCAGCGCGCTAAACGGTCCGGACGGCGGCACAGATACGCAGTATTTT
CDR3: CASALNGPDGGTDTQYF

V: TRBV9
D: -
size: -
J: TRBJ1-6
length: 14
DNA: TGTGCCAGCAGCTTCAGCCAGGACTTGGGATCCCTCCACTTT
CDR3: CASSFSQDLGSLHF

V: TRBV24-1
D: -
size: -
J: TRBJ2-7
length: 14
DNA: TGTGCCACCAGTGCAGGGGGGCGCATCCACGAGCAGTACTTC
CDR3: CATSAGGRIHEQYF

V: TRBV27
D: -
size: few
J: TRBJ2-6
length: 16
DNA: TGTGCCAGCAGTTTCTGGGCTGGGTCTGGGGCCAACGTCCTGACTTTC
CDR3: CASSFWAGSGANVLTF

V: TRBV3-1
D: -
size: many
J: TRBJ1-2
length: 13
DNA: TGTGCCAGCAGCTACAGGGCGGACTATGGCTACACCTTC
CDR3: CASSYRADYGYTF

V: TRBV7-6
D: -
size: -
J: TRBJ2-7
length: 12
DNA: TGTGCCAGCAGCTCGTTGGTGAACGAGCAGTACTTC
CDR3: CASSSLVNEQYF

V: TRBV29-1
D: -
size: -
J: TRBJ2-7
length: 11
DNA: TGCAGCGTTGTCCGGGGGAGTGAGCAGTACTTC
CDR3: CSVVRGSEQYF

V: TRBV4-1
D: TRBD2
size: few
J: TRBJ2-5
length: 19
DNA: TGCGCCAGCAGCCAAGATTTCTTTAGACTAGCGGGACTACAAGAGACCCAGTACTTC
CDR3: CASSQDFFRLAGLQETQYF

V: TRBV11-2
D: TRBD2
size: many
J: TRBJ2-2
length: 13
DNA: TGTGCCAGCAGCGGACTAGGCACCGGGGAGCTGTTTTTT
CDR3: CASSGLGTGELFF

V: TRBV5-1
D: -
size: -
J: TRBJ2-3
length: 14
DNA: TGCGCCAGCAGCTTGGCCGTTTTCCGGGATACGCAGTATTTT
CDR3: CASSLAVFRDTQYF

V: TRBV4-2
D: TRBD2
size: many
J: TRBJ2-5
length: 16
DNA: TGTGCCAGCAGCCAAGGGGGCCTAGCGGTCCAAGAGACCCAGTACTTC
CDR3: CASSQGGLAVQETQYF

V: TRBV11-2
D: -
size: few
J: TRBJ2-5
length: 17
DNA: TGTGCCAGCAGCTTAGATATCCTGGTCGGGGGCAGAGAGACCCAGTACTTC
CDR3: CASSLDILVGGRETQYF